This TCR beta chain was profiled in a study of blood T cell repertoires in COVID-19 (dated by TCRdb to about 2020). Background for the entire study: The collaborator samples originated in the United States, Italy and Spain and spanned the acute and convalescent phases of COVID-19. Samples came from the ongoing ImmuneRACE study (first 160 participants) plus 1,254 subjects from 6 global collaborators. The prospective study material was composed of cDNA or gDNA derived from T cells, B-cell-depleted T cells, or PBMCs. Nearly every sample came with metadata listing a de-identified subject ID, COVID-19 status, age in years and sex. Where available, HLA class I and class II types were obtained from metadata supplied by the sample provider rather than from assay-based typing. The repertoires were made available in a free public database intended to serve as a resource for research on the immune response to SARS-CoV-2. The dataset comprised deeply sampled blood TCRbeta repertoires from subjects exposed to, actively infected with, or recovered from COVID-19.

Points the paper makes about the study in general: The amount of clinical and demographic metadata varied by source and participant and was provided uncurated.

Collaborating institutions collected whole blood in K2EDTA tubes following their own protocols. For TCRbeta analysis, collaborator samples were shipped as frozen whole blood, as isolated PBMCs, or as DNA extracted from either sample type. TCRbeta CDR3 regions were amplified from genomic DNA by means of the immunoSEQ Assay, a bias-controlled multiplex PCR. Per the source publication's procedure: Within the assay, amplification of reference gene primers was used to estimate how many nucleated cells each sample contained. To quantify the absolute abundance of each unique TCRbeta CDR3 rearrangement, sequence reads were collapsed and filtered. For each sample, productive Simpson clonality was calculated as the square root of Simpson's diversity index over productive rearrangements. The clones in this table, taken by TCRdb from immuneACCESS, are in-frame only. Not every clone is retained; where verified, under half of the shortfall comes from an unresolved V gene, and the cause of the rest is unknown. That table gives V, J and clone size, and the DNA gave D and trimming. The sample includes under 350,000 clones, with 75% to 90% observed a single time. The ten most abundant clones make up approximately 4.2% of the sample.

Note on this clone: The target of this receptor is not known. The record has no base qualities; no much larger clone is one base away.

The sample consisted of peripheral blood. The TCR comes from a man aged 35-49 years with acute or convalescent COVID-19.

The CDR3 protein sequence reads: CASSGVKNTEAFF. In nucleotide form, the sequence is TGTGCCAGCAGCGGGGTAAAGAACACTGAAGCTTTCTTT. The chain joins TRBV2 to TRBJ1-1; too little of a D gene remains to name it. Between the V and J ends, shortened by 6 bases and 1 base respectively, the junction contains 9 bases. The germline V gene encodes CDR1 SNHLY and CDR2 FYNNEI. From the cysteine up to the phenylalanine, the CDR3 has a length of 13 residues. Left in the record is the CDR3 DNA by itself, 39 bases read in frame from the first base.